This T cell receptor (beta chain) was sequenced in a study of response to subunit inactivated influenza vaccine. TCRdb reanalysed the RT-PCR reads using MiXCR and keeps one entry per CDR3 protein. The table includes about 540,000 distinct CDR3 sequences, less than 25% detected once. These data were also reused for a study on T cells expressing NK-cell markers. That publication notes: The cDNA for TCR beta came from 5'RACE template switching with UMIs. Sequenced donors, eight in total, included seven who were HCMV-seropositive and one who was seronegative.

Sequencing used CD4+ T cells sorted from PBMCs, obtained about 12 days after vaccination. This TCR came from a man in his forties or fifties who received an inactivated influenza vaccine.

The CDR3 bases are TGTGCCAGCAGCTTACGCCGAGATTTGGGAGAGACCCAGTACTTC. This gives the protein CASSLRRDLGETQYF. The chain has TRBV7-2 and TRBJ2-5, with D unclear. The CDR3 is made up of 15 amino acids. V was clipped by 2 bases and J by 4 bases, with 14 bases between them. Germline V gene sequence: CDR1 SGHTA, CDR2 FQGNSA.